This TCR beta chain was found in a study of blood T cells in healthy people across ages. Alongside a J-beta primer mix, a sample-barcoded 5' primer served in a second PCR lasting about 7 to 12 cycles. TCRdb recomputed calls from the 5' RACE reads with MiXCR, one row per CDR3 protein. The sample yields 730,000 or so distinct CDR3 sequences, 35% to 50% seen once. Turning to this clonotype: The antigen is undetermined.

Germline values: CDR1 DFQATT, CDR2 SNEGSKA (reference sequence). Unmatched junction bases numbered 7, after V lost 3 bases and J lost 0 bases. This CDR3 has 17 residues. PBMCs numbering at least 7 million were isolated per sample. General observations from the study: More naive CD4+ cells and higher diversity were found in long-lived than in aged donors. Estimated diversity that came from one million T cells was considered an underestimate. Age advanced and TCR beta diversity per million T cells fell, roughly linearly.

V gene TRBV20-1 combines with J gene TRBJ1-6, with 8 bases lining up with TRBD1. This receptor was obtained from a man older than 75 in good health. Sequenced material: blood. The CDR3 DNA follows: TGCAGTGCTAGCGGACAGGGACCCAACTCCTATAATTCACCCCTCCACTTT. It specifies CSASGQGPNSYNSPLHF.